Described below is a single T cell receptor (beta chain) sequence and its context. Its target is not known. CDR1 is LNHNV and CDR2 is YYDKDF in the germline V gene (reference sequence). CDR3 length: 12 amino acids. The V gene lost 0 bases and the J gene lost 10 bases, with 9 bases spanning the gap. All donors participated as healthy donors of bone marrow. Amplification used 60 Vbeta primers and 13 Jbeta primers. Some clones are missing from TCRdb's copy, which holds only in-frame ones; the method was immunoSEQ multiplex PCR. The sample includes around 70,000 clones, about 78% seen only once; the top ten take 9% to 13%. The data were obtained in a study of cytomegalovirus exposure and HLA in healthy donors. Study-wide results and limits: HLA restriction was apparent for most CMV-associated TCR beta chains in a later analysis. Excluded were some V segments that proved indistinguishable, including TRBV6-2 and TRBV6-3. Near-uniform donor sequencing depth was presumed by presence/absence analyses.

This TCR derives from a woman in her forties in good health and CMV-seropositive. The chain employs TRBV15 and TRBJ1-2, with D hard to call. The sequencing input was PBMCs. The CDR3 loop reads CATSRDTGNYTF. In DNA form, the CDR3 reads TGTGCCACCAGCAGAGATACGGGGAACTACACCTTC.